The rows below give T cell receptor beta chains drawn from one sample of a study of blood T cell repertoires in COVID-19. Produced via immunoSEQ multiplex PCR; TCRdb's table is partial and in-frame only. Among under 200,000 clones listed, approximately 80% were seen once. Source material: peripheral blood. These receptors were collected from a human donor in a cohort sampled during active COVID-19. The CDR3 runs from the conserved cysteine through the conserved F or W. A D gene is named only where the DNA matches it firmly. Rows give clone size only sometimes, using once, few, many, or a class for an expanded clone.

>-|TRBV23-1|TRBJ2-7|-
TGCGCCAGCAGTCAATGCAGAGGAAGCTCCTACGAGCAGTACTTC
CASSQCRGSSYEQYF
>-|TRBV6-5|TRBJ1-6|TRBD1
TGTGCCAGCAGTATCAGGGGGCGCGGATCACCCCTCCACTTT
CASSIRGRGSPLHF
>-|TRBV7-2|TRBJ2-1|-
TGTGCCAGCAGCTTAGCTTTGGGGGGGGGCAACAATGAGCAGTTCTTC
CASSLALGGGNNEQFF
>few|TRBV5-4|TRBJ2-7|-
TGTGCCAGCAGCTTGGTTCTGGGCAGCTACTACGAGCAGTACTTC
CASSLVLGSYYEQYF
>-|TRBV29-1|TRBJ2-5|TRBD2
TGCAGCGTCGGGACAGCCGGTTCAGCGGGGGGACGGGAGACCCAGTACTTC
CSVGTAGSAGGRETQYF
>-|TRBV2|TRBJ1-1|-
TGTGCCAGCAGTCTCCCGGGGGAGAACACTGAAGCTTTCTTT
CASSLPGENTEAFF
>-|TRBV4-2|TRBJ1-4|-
TGTGCCAGCAGCCAAGATCATATTATCAGGGGAGCCATAGGAGAAAAACTGTTTTTT
CASSQDHIIRGAIGEKLFF
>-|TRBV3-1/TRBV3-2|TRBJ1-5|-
TGTGCCAGCAGCCAAGATTCCATTCAGCCCCAGCATTTT
CASSQDSIQPQHF
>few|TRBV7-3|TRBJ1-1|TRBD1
TGTGCCAGCAGCCGACAGGGGGGAGCTGAAGCTTTCTTT
CASSRQGGAEAFF
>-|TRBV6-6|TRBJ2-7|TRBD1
TGTGCCAGCAGTTCGACAGGGTTTTCTACGGAGCAGTACTTC
CASSSTGFSTEQYF
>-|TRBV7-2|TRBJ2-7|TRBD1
TGTGCCAGCAGCTTAGGGACAGGGGGTGGTTACGAGCAGTACTTC
CASSLGTGGGYEQYF
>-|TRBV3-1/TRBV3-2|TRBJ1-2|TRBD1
TGTGCCAGCAGCCAGGGACAGGTGAACTATGGCTACACCTTC
CASSQGQVNYGYTF
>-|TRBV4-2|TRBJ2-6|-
TGTGCCAGCAGCCAAGAGCCGGGGTCTGGGGCCAACGTCCTGACTTTC
CASSQEPGSGANVLTF
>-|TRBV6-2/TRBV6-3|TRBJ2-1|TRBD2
TGTGCCAGCAGTCAACAAGCGGGAGGTGAGCAGTTCTTC
CASSQQAGGEQFF
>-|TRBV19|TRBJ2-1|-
TGTGCCAGTAGTATAAGCCCCTGGATGAGGGGGGGTTACAATGAGCAGTTCTTC
CASSISPWMRGGYNEQFF
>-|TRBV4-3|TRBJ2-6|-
TGCGCCAGCAGCCAAGATGGAGGGGTCGGGGCCAACGTCCTGACTTTC
CASSQDGGVGANVLTF
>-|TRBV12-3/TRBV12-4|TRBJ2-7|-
TGTGCCAGCAGTTTTGACTACTACGAGCAGTACTTC
CASSFDYYEQYF
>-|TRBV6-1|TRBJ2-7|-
TGTGCCAGCAGTGAAAGAGGGTACGAGCAGTACTTC
CASSERGYEQYF
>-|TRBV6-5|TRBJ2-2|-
TGTGCCGGAGACAGGCTCACCGGGGAGCTGTTTTTT
CAGDRLTGELFF
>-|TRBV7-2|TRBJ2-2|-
TGTGCCAGCAGTCCGACAGCCTCAAACACCGGGGAGCTGTTTTTT
CASSPTASNTGELFF
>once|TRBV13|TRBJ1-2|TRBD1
TGTGCCAGCAGCTTAGGGGACAGGGTGACTGGCTACACCTTC
CASSLGDRVTGYTF
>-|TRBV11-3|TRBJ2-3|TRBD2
TGTGCCAGCAGCGAGGGAGGGAGGACAGATACGCAGTATTTT
CASSEGGRTDTQYF
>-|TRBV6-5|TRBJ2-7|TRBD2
TGTGCCAGCAGTTTGGAGGGACTAGCGTTGAGGGAGCAGTACTTC
CASSLEGLALREQYF
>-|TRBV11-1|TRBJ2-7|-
TGTGCCAGCAGCTTGGACAGAGGGCTCTACGAGCAGTACTTC
CASSLDRGLYEQYF
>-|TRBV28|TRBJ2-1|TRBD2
TGTGCCAGCAGTTGGGGACTAGCGGGAAATGAGCAGTTCTTC
CASSWGLAGNEQFF
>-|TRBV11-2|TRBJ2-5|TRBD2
TGTGCCAGCAGCCGGGGGGTGACGGCCTATCTTAGGGAGACCCAGTACTTC
CASSRGVTAYLRETQYF
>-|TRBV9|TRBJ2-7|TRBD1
TGTGCCAGCAGCGTAGATGGGACAGGCTTCTACGAGCAGTACTTC
CASSVDGTGFYEQYF
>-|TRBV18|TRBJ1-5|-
TGTGCCAGCTCATCCGAGACAGGCGATCAGCCCCAGCATTTT
CASSSETGDQPQHF
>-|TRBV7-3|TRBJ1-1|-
TGTGCCAGCAGCTTAAATCCAGGGAGGGGAGCTTTCTTT
CASSLNPGRGAFF
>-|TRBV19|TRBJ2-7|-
TGTGCCAGTAGCCCCCTGGGGCCCTACGAGCAGTACTTC
CASSPLGPYEQYF
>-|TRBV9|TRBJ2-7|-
TGTGCCAGCAGCCCATCCTCGGGGAGCTACGAGCAGTACTTC
CASSPSSGSYEQYF
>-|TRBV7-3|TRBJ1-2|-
TGTGCCAGCAGCGCTCGGTCGGGGGAAAGAGGCTACACCTTC
CASSARSGERGYTF
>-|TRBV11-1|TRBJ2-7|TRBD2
TGTGCCAGCAGCTTAAGAACTAGCGGGGGCTACGAGCAGTACTTC
CASSLRTSGGYEQYF
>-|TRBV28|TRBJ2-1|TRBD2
TGTGCCAGCAGAGGGGACCCGGGACTAGCCTACAATGAGCAGTTCTTC
CASRGDPGLAYNEQFF
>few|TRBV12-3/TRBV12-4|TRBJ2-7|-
TGTGCCAGCAGCCTCACTGGCTACGAGCAGTACTTC
CASSLTGYEQYF
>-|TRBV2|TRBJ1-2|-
TGTGCCAGCCGCGCGGTCTATGGCTACACCTTC
CASRAVYGYTF
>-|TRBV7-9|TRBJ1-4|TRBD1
TGTGCCAGCAGCTTTTGGGACAGGGTCGGTGAAAAACTGTTTTTT
CASSFWDRVGEKLFF
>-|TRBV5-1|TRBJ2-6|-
TGCGCCAGCAGCCTACAGGGTAGTGCTTCTGGGGCCAACGTCCTGACTTTC
CASSLQGSASGANVLTF
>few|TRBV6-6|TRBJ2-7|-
TGTGCCAGCGGGGGCACAAGCTCCTACGAGCAGTACTTC
CASGGTSSYEQYF
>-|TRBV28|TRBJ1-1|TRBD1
TGTGCCAGCAGTCCAGGGGGCAGGGGCACTGAAGCTTTCTTT
CASSPGGRGTEAFF
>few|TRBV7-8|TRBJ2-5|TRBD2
TGTGCCAGCAGCGCCACTAGCGGGGGGGGATTAGAGACCCAGTACTTC
CASSATSGGGLETQYF
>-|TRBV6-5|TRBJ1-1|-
TGTGCCAGCAAGCTAGCAGGGGAGGGAACTGAAGCTTTCTTT
CASKLAGEGTEAFF
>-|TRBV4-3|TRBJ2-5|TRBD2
TGCGCCAGCAGTAGGCGAGCGGGAAACCAAGAGACCCAGTACTTC
CASSRRAGNQETQYF
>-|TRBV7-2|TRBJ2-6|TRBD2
TGTGCCAGCAGCTTAGTGAGCGGGGGGTCTACTGGGGCCAACGTCCTGACTTTC
CASSLVSGGSTGANVLTF
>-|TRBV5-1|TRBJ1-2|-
TGCGCCAGCGGCGGCGACTATGGCTACACCTTC
CASGGDYGYTF
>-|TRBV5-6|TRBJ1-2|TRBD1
TGTGCCAGCAGCACCCGGGACAGTCCCTATGGCTACACCTTC
CASSTRDSPYGYTF
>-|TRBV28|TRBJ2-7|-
TGTGCCAGCAGTTACGACATCTCCTACGAGCAGTACTTC
CASSYDISYEQYF